What follows is one T cell receptor beta chain and its context. The antigen is undetermined. This PCR relied on a set of 60 Vbeta primers and 13 Jbeta primers. Libraries were prepared by immunoSEQ multiplex PCR; TCRdb keeps only in-frame clonotypes and omits some of them. This sample has roughly 150,000 clones, with 82% found just once. The sample belongs to a study of cytomegalovirus exposure and HLA in healthy donors. Study results and caveats: The investigators catalogued 150 to 200 TCR beta chains as cytomegalovirus-associated.

Germline trimming cut 1 base from V and 4 bases from J; bases unmatched to any gene: 4. Germline V gives CDR1 LGHNA, CDR2 YSLEER. The CDR3 is made up of 15 amino acids. V and J are TRBV4-3 and TRBJ2-3; 8 nucleotides line up with TRBD2. Material: PBMCs. The receptor was isolated from a woman aged 45-65 years in good health and CMV-seropositive. CDR3 sequence: CASSQAGGRADTQYF. In DNA form, the CDR3 reads TGCGCCAGCAGCCAAGCGGGGGGGCGGGCAGATACGCAGTATTTT.